This T cell receptor beta chain derives from a study of T cell clonality in common variable immunodeficiency. This clone was recorded many times. The antigen remains undetermined. The data were produced by immunoSEQ multiplex PCR, yet TCRdb's version contains in-frame clones alone and is incomplete. The specimen has 55,000 or so clones, none found just once. Study-wide findings and caveats: Common variable immunodeficiency TCR beta sequences reportedly had fewer deletions and N-nucleotide insertions.

Sample: peripheral blood mononuclear cells. This TCR was recovered from a person aged 18 to 75 in good health.

CDR3 DNA, as far as it was read: TGCGCCAGCAGCCCGAGGTCAGGGGCGGACACTGAA. This sequence encodes CASSPRSGADTE. In full, the CDR3 is CASSPRSGADTEAFF. The chain links TRBV5-1 to TRBJ1-1; D perhaps matches TRBD1 (6 bases). The read ends 3 residues before the CDR3 terminus; that terminus is restored from the germline J gene. The CDR3 sequence is 15 residues long. Trimming removed 4 bases at V and 3 bases at J, with 16 bases between. CDR1 and CDR2 (germline): SGHRS, YFSETQ.